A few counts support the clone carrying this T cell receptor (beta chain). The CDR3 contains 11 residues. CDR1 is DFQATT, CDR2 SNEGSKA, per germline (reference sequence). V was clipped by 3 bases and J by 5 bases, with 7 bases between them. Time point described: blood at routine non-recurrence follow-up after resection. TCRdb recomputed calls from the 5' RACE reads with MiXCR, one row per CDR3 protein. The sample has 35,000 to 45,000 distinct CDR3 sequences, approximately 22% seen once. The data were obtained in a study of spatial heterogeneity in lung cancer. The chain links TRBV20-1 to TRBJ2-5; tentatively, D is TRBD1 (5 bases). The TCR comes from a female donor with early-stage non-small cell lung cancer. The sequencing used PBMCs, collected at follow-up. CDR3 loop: CSARKGETQYF. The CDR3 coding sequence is TGCAGTGCTAGGAAGGGGGAGACCCAGTACTTC.